One and the same sample provided the 9 T cell receptor beta chains below, sequenced in a study of CD8 T cells in ankylosing spondylitis. TCRdb analysed the 5' RACE reads with MiXCR anew, one entry per CDR3 protein. The table shows 470,000 or so distinct CDR3 sequences, with roughly a quarter occurring only once. Study results and limitations: Characteristic, it appeared, of ankylosing spondylitis blood was a TCR beta motif of about eight highly homologous variants.

For these TCRs, the target antigens are not known. Sequenced sample: blood, either unsorted or a sorted T cell fraction (not recorded which). The receptor source for this set is a male donor with ankylosing spondylitis.

This clonotype was seen at least ten times. The V gene is TRBV7-9, the J gene TRBJ2-1; maybe TRBD2 (5 bases). The CDR3 runs 14 residues. Germline V gene data show CDR1 as SEHNR and CDR2 as FQNEAQ (reference sequence). V was pared by 1 base and J by 8 bases, with 12 bases between. This CDR3 reads CASSLGSGFDEQFF. CDR3 in DNA: TGTGCCAGCAGCTTAGGGTCGGGGTTCGATGAGCAGTTCTTC.

This chain uses TRBV20-1 with TRBJ2-1, with D possibly being TRBD2 (6 bases). Trimming shortened V by 3 bases and J by 2 bases, and 14 bases separated the two germline ends. CDR1 is DFQATT and CDR2 is SNEGSKA in the germline V gene (reference sequence). CDR3 size: 15 residues. The CDR3 DNA sequence: TGCAGTGCTAGGGAGGGCGCGGACCCCTACAATGAGCAGTTCTTC. Translating it yields CSAREGADPYNEQFF.

The genes are TRBV10-2 and TRBJ2-5; no firm D call. The CDR3 extends over 14 amino acids. Germline CDR1 reads WSHSY; CDR2 reads SAAADI. The V gene lost 3 bases and the J gene lost 1 base, with 9 bases spanning the gap. This chain's CDR3 is CASSDWQRQETQYF. As DNA, the CDR3 is TGCGCCAGCAGTGATTGGCAGCGCCAAGAGACCCAGTACTTC.

The V and J genes are TRBV10-2 and TRBJ1-5, with 8 bases identical to TRBD1. Germline V gene lookup returns CDR1 WSHSY and CDR2 SAAADI. Trimming cost V 2 bases and J 11 bases; bases outside gene matches: 14. The CDR3 totals 16 residues. CDR3 nucleotide sequence: TGCGCCAGCAGTGAGCCGCAGGGGGCGAATTTCAAGGCCCAGCATTTT. It translates to CASSEPQGANFKAQHF.

The CDR3 protein is CASTPEGLRSQPQHF. The CDR3 region has the DNA TGTGCCAGCACCCCGGAGGGCCTCCGTAGTCAGCCCCAGCATTTT. The gene calls are TRBV6-1 and TRBJ1-5; D gene unclear. The V and J ends lost 7 bases and 6 bases respectively, with 19 bases between them. CDR1 is MNHNS and CDR2 is SASEGT in the germline V gene. This CDR3 has 15 amino acids.

This clonotype has just a few counts. The V gene is TRBV20-1, the J gene TRBJ1-6; no clear D gene. From germline, CDR1 is DFQATT and CDR2 SNEGSKA (reference sequence). Trimming shortened V by 3 bases and J by 8 bases, and 14 bases separated the two germline ends. The CDR3 is 14 amino acids. The DNA of the CDR3 is TGCAGTGCTAGGAACCCCGGGGTGTATTCACCCCTCCACTTT. It is translated as CSARNPGVYSPLHF.

This clonotype was counted a few times. The V and J genes are TRBV30 and TRBJ1-6, with a weak D call TRBD1 (6 bases). This CDR3 region has 13 residues. Germline loops: CDR1 GTSNPN, CDR2 SVGIG (reference sequence). V lost 1 base and J 6 bases, leaving 7 bases between the germline ends. CDR3 amino acids: CAWSEGVNSPLHF. The CDR3, as DNA: TGTGCCTGGAGTGAGGGGGTTAATTCACCCCTCCACTTT. The complete variable domain, with remaining parts taken from reference TRBV30 and TRBJ1-6, reads SQTIHQWPATLVQPVGSPLSLECTVEGTSNPNLYWYRQAAGRGLQLLFYSVGIGQISSEVPQNLSASRPQDRQFILSSKKLLLSDSGFYLCAWSEGVNSPLHFGNGTRLTVT.

This clonotype turned up a few times. The chain couples TRBV3-1 to TRBJ1-1; the D gene is possibly TRBD1 (5 bases). The CDR3 totals 15 residues. With 4 bases removed from V and 8 bases from J, the gap between germline ends came to 20 bases. Germline V lookup: CDR1 LGHDT, CDR2 YNNKEL (reference sequence). CDR3 protein: CASSRGLSGAAEAFF. The CDR3 DNA reads as TGTGCCAGCAGCCGAGGACTGTCCGGGGCGGCGGAAGCTTTCTTT.

This clonotype was detected only a few times. The CDR3 DNA sequence: TGTGCCAGCAGCTTGGTGGGGATCCAGGATACGCAGTATTTT. The encoded protein is CASSLVGIQDTQYF. The chain combines TRBV5-6 with TRBJ2-3; D remains ambiguous. The CDR3 spans 14 residues. Trimming removed 0 bases from V and 6 bases from J, with 11 bases in between. Germline V gene sequence: CDR1 SGHDT, CDR2 YYEEEE.